These 22 T cell receptor beta chains were all obtained from the same sample, sequenced in a study of blood T cell repertoires in COVID-19. The table came from immunoSEQ multiplex PCR; TCRdb's copy has only in-frame clones and leaves some out. The data show more than 100,000 clones, less than 90% seen once. The sequencing sample was made of peripheral blood. These receptors were taken from a man aged 60 to 75 with acute or convalescent COVID-19.

The rearrangement links TRBV27 to TRBJ2-7; the D gene is possibly TRBD1 (6 bases). Germline lookup yields CDR1 MNHEY and CDR2 SMNVEV (reference sequence). The V gene lost 5 bases and the J gene lost 0 bases, with 11 bases spanning the gap. The CDR3 covers 14 residues. The CDR3 loop reads CASSQQGSSYEQYF. For the CDR3, the DNA is TGTGCCAGCAGTCAACAGGGAAGCTCCTACGAGCAGTACTTC.

This clone has only a few counts. V usage is TRBV4-1 and J usage is TRBJ2-2; TRBD2 aligns across 7 bases. Trimming at V came to 4 bases and at J to 5 bases, leaving 10 bases not matched to a gene. Germline loops: CDR1 MGHRA, CDR2 YSYEKL. This CDR3 contains 16 residues. Here the CDR3 reads CASSREGLVKTGELFF. CDR3 DNA: TGCGCCAGCAGCCGGGAGGGACTGGTGAAGACCGGGGAGCTGTTTTTT.

V usage is TRBV28 and J usage is TRBJ2-7; 10 nucleotides agree with TRBD1. CDR3 length: 15 residues. Trimming took 5 bases from V and 2 from J; bases not matched to a gene: 6. CDR1 MDHEN and CDR2 SYDVKM come from the germline V gene. The CDR3 loop is CASSRPGTGAYEQYF. The CDR3 DNA follows: TGTGCCAGCAGTCGACCCGGGACAGGGGCCTACGAGCAGTACTTC.

The rearrangement joins TRBV3-1 (or the pseudogene TRBV3-2) to TRBJ1-1; a weak D match, TRBD1 (5 bases). The CDR3 sequence is 13 residues long. The ends were cut back, 5 bases at V and 1 base at J, with 8 bases in the middle. The germline CDR1 and CDR2 sequences are LGHDT and YNNKEL (reference sequence). CDR3 loop: CASSYGQNTEAFF. In nucleotides, the CDR3 is TGTGCCAGCAGCTACGGACAGAACACTGAAGCTTTCTTT.

The rearrangement uses TRBV24-1 and TRBJ2-1; possible D gene TRBD1, 6 bases. Trimming left V 0 bases short and J 8 bases short, with 16 bases between. This CDR3 region has 16 residues. The germline V gene has CDR1 KGHDR and CDR2 SFDVKD. In DNA form, the CDR3 reads TGTGCCACCAGTGATTTGGGGGGCGCAAGGTCTTATGAGCAGTTCTTC. This encodes CATSDLGGARSYEQFF.

CDR3 residues: CAWSVHRGQPQHF. The CDR3 DNA reads as TGTGCCTGGAGTGTACATAGGGGGCAGCCCCAGCATTTT. The gene calls are TRBV30 and TRBJ1-5; a weak D match, TRBD1 (6 bases). The length of the CDR3 is 13 residues. Germline CDR1 is GTSNPN and CDR2 is SVGIG (reference sequence). The V and J ends lost 0 bases and 7 bases respectively, with 10 bases between them.

The CDR3 DNA follows: TGTGCCAGCAGTCCCGTGGGCAGGAAACTGAATGAGCAGTTCTTC. Protein product: CASSPVGRKLNEQFF. The J gene is TRBJ2-1, the V gene TRBV27; D remains unclear. Germline V gene sequence: CDR1 MNHEY, CDR2 SMNVEV (reference sequence). This CDR3 spans 15 amino acids. Trimming took off 5 bases at V and 7 bases at J, with 18 bases between the two ends.

The J gene is TRBJ1-1, the V gene TRBV28; tentatively, D is TRBD1 (5 bases). The CDR3 covers 14 residues. Trimming cost V 6 bases and J 3 bases, with 14 bases left between them. The germline CDR1 and CDR2 sequences are MDHEN and SYDVKM. This CDR3 is CASRITGPDTEAFF. The DNA for the CDR3 is TGTGCCAGCAGGATCACAGGTCCGGACACTGAAGCTTTCTTT.

The rearrangement joins TRBV6-5 to TRBJ1-2; TRBD1 agrees at 8 bases. Germline V lookup: CDR1 MNHEY, CDR2 SVGAGI. The CDR3 consists of 15 residues. The trim removed 6 bases at V and 0 bases at J, leaving 6 bases unmatched. CDR3 nucleotides: TGTGCCAGCAGCAGATGGACAGGGCCTAACTATGGCTACACCTTC. It encodes CASSRWTGPNYGYTF.

The chain recombines TRBV6-1 with TRBJ1-2; no firm D call. Trimming shortened V by 2 bases and J by 4 bases, and 11 bases separated the two germline ends. The CDR3 totals 14 residues. Germline V gene sequence: CDR1 MNHNS, CDR2 SASEGT. The CDR3 sequence: CASSEREGGYGYTF. CDR3 DNA: TGTGCCAGCAGTGAAAGAGAGGGCGGCTATGGCTACACCTTC.

The V gene is TRBV10-3, the J gene TRBJ2-7; 8 positions agree with TRBD1. This CDR3 has 14 amino acids. Germline loops: CDR1 ENHRY, CDR2 SYGVKD. V was pared by 7 bases and J by 2 bases, with 7 bases of the junction left unmatched. CDR3 in amino acids: CAITRTGLTYEQYF. In DNA, the CDR3 is TGTGCCATCACCCGGACAGGGTTAACCTACGAGCAGTACTTC.

CDR3 residues: CAISPIAGTGELFF. In DNA form, the CDR3 reads TGTGCCATCAGTCCCATAGCGGGAACCGGGGAGCTGTTTTTT. The chain combines TRBV10-3 with TRBJ2-2; TRBD2 agrees at 8 bases. This CDR3 comprises 14 residues. V lost 5 bases to trimming and J lost 5 bases; unmatched junction nucleotides: 4. The V gene's germline CDR1 is ENHRY and CDR2 SYGVKD.

This clone was recorded only once. The genes are TRBV21-1 and TRBJ1-4; no check of the table's D call, TRBD1, against the DNA was made. TRBV21-1 is assigned pseudogene status. CDR3 length equals 15 residues. The CDR3, as DNA: TGTGCCAGCAGCAATCCGGGACAGGGGTATGAAAAACTGTTTTTT. Translation: CASSNPGQGYEKLFF.

The CDR3 DNA follows: TGTGCCAGCAGTTACATCGCTAGCTCCTACGAGCAGTACTTC. Its translation: CASSYIASSYEQYF. The chain combines TRBV6-5 with TRBJ2-7; D remains ambiguous. In germline, CDR1 is MNHEY, CDR2 SVGAGI. This CDR3 comprises 14 residues. The V end was cut by 2 bases, the J end by 0 bases, with 8 bases between.

J is TRBJ2-1 and V is TRBV24-1; 13 nucleotides match TRBD2. The CDR3 is 16 residues long. Germline lookup yields CDR1 KGHDR and CDR2 SFDVKD. The J segment lost 7 bases and the V segment lost 4 bases, leaving 6 bases of the junction unmatched. The CDR3, as DNA: TGTGCCACCAGTGACACCGGGACTAGCGGGGTGAATGAGCAGTTCTTC. This codes for CATSDTGTSGVNEQFF.

This sequence joins TRBV3-1 (or the pseudogene TRBV3-2) and TRBJ1-5; D uncertain. The CDR3 loop spans 13 amino acids. The germline CDR1 and CDR2 sequences are LGHDT and YNNKEL (reference sequence). Trimming removed 1 base at V and 7 bases at J, with 8 bases between. The CDR3 bases are TGTGCCAGCAGCCAAGGAAGCTCGCAGCCCCAGCATTTT. It encodes CASSQGSSQPQHF.

In this sample, this clone turned up once. The CDR3 region is CASSSLSGSVGEQYF. The CDR3 region has the DNA TGCGCCAGCAGCTCCCTTAGCGGGAGTGTCGGCGAGCAGTACTTC. The V and J genes are TRBV5-1 and TRBJ2-7; 9 bases fit TRBD2. CDR3 size: 15 residues. V trimming: 3 bases; J trimming: 6 bases; junction bases outside the gene matches: 10. Germline lookup yields CDR1 SGHRS and CDR2 YFSETQ.

The chain is built from TRBV24-1 and TRBJ2-3; 8 positions match TRBD2. J lost 1 base, V lost 1 base, and 6 bases had no gene match. Germline CDR1 and CDR2: KGHDR and SFDVKD. The CDR3 is 17 residues long. The CDR3 DNA reads TGTGCCACCAGTGATTTAGGCGGAGCGGGGGGCACAGATACGCAGTATTTT. It is translated as CATSDLGGAGGTDTQYF.

The chain couples TRBV6-1 to TRBJ2-7; D is perhaps TRBD2 (5 bases). The length of the CDR3 is 13 residues. With 3 bases removed from V and 1 base from J, the gap between germline ends came to 7 bases. CDR1 and CDR2 from the germline V gene are MNHNS and SASEGT. For the CDR3, the DNA is TGTGCCAGCAGTGACGGCGGGTCCTACGAGCAGTACTTC. Protein: CASSDGGSYEQYF.

This chain links TRBV5-1 with TRBJ2-7; 7 bases map to TRBD2. Germline V gene data show CDR1 as SGHRS and CDR2 as YFSETQ. This CDR3 is 17 amino acids long. V lost 0 bases, J lost 2 bases, and 11 bases stayed unmatched. The CDR3 is CASSLDPSGNPTYEQYF. CDR3 DNA: TGCGCCAGCAGCTTGGATCCTAGCGGTAACCCCACCTACGAGCAGTACTTC.

This chain uses TRBV18 with TRBJ1-2, with TRBD1 identical over 7 bases. The trim removed 4 bases at V and 8 bases at J, leaving 7 bases unmatched. CDR1 is KGHSH and CDR2 is LQKENI in the germline V gene. This CDR3 has 13 residues. The CDR3, as DNA: TGTGCCAGCTCACTGACAGGGAAAGAAGGCTACACCTTC. Amino acids: CASSLTGKEGYTF.

The chain links TRBV3-1 (or the pseudogene TRBV3-2) to TRBJ2-1; 7 bases map to TRBD2. CDR1 is LGHDT, CDR2 YNNKEL, per germline (reference sequence). The CDR3 covers 16 residues. Germline trimming cut 4 bases from V and 8 bases from J; bases unmatched to any gene: 14. CDR3 DNA: TGTGCCAGCAGCCCGGCTAGCGGCCCAAAAACATATGAGCAGTTCTTC. It encodes CASSPASGPKTYEQFF.